This T cell receptor (beta chain) was profiled in a study of cytomegalovirus exposure and HLA in healthy donors. Study-wide results and caveats: Investigators reported fewer than 200 TCR beta chains as tied to cytomegalovirus. By a later analysis, the bulk of CMV-associated TCR beta chains appeared HLA-restricted. CMV serostatus stood as the only immune exposure information on hand. Earlier results showed most TCR beta V segments being productive about 87% or about 30% of the time.

Details on this clone: Antigen: not known.

Germline trimming cut 4 bases from V and 6 bases from J; bases unmatched to any gene: 4. Germline V gives CDR1 SGHRS, CDR2 YFSETQ. This CDR3 has 13 amino acids. PCR was performed using 60 Vbeta and 13 Jbeta primers. Sequencing was performed with immunoSEQ multiplex PCR; in TCRdb, only in-frame clones are kept and a portion is missing. The sample contains fewer than 200,000 clones, roughly 80% of which appear only once. The TCR was taken from a human donor in good health. The chain uses TRBV5-1 and TRBJ2-1; TRBD1 agrees at 7 bases. The sequencing sample was made of PBMCs. Here the CDR3 reads CASSQGDRNEQFF. The CDR3 DNA reads TGCGCCAGCAGCCAGGGGGACCGCAATGAGCAGTTCTTC.